Detailed here is one T cell receptor (beta chain). Its antigen is as yet unknown. The method was immunoSEQ multiplex PCR; TCRdb's version includes in-frame clones alone and lacks a portion of them. This sample yields 130,000 to 150,000 clones, of which roughly four fifths are seen a single time; 1.4% belongs to the top ten. The entry originates in a study of cytomegalovirus exposure and HLA in healthy donors. Findings and limits, study-wide: In the roughly 120 validation repertoires, a later analysis found that first-cohort TCR clusters tended to co-occur. Specificity for CMV antigens was confirmed in vitro for a few of the CMV-associated chains.

V gave up 2 bases and J gave up 5 bases, with 20 bases separating them. This CDR3 contains 17 residues. Germline values: CDR1 MGHRA, CDR2 YSYEKL. The J gene is TRBJ2-3, the V gene TRBV4-1; a weak D match, TRBD1 (9 bases). This TCR was recovered from a young woman in good health and CMV-seronegative. The specimen was PBMCs. The CDR3 nucleotides are TGCGCCAGCAGCCAACGGGGGGGACAGGGCCGGCAAGATACGCAGTATTTT. The encoded protein is CASSQRGGQGRQDTQYF.